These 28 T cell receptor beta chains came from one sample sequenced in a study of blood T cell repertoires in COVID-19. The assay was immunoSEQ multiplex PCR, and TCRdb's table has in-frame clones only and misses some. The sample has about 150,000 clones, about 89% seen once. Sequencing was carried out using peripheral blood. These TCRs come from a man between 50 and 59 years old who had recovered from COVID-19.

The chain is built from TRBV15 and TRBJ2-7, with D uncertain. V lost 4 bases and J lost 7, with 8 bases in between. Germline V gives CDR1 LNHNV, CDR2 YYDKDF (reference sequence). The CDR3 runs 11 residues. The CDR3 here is CATSNEWEQYF. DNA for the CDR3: TGTGCCACCAGCAACGAGTGGGAGCAGTACTTC.

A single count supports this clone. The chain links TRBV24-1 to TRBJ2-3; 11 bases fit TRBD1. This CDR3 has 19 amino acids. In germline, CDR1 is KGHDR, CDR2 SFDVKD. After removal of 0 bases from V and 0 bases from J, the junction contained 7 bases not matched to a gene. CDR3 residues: CATSDLPGTGGASTDTQYF. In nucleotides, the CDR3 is TGTGCCACCAGTGATTTGCCCGGGACAGGGGGTGCAAGCACAGATACGCAGTATTTT.

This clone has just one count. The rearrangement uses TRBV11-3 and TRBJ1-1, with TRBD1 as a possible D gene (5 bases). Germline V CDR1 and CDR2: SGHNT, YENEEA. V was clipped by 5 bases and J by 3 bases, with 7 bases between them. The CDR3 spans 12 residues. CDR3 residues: CASSLRDTEAFF. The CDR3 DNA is TGTGCCAGCAGCCTCAGGGACACTGAAGCTTTCTTT. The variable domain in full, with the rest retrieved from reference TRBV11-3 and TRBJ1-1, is EAGVVQSPRYKIIEKKQPVAFWCNPISGHNTLYWYLQNLGQGPELLIRYENEEAVDDSQLPKDRFSAERLKGVDSTLKIQPAELGDSAVYLCASSLRDTEAFFGQGTRLTVV.

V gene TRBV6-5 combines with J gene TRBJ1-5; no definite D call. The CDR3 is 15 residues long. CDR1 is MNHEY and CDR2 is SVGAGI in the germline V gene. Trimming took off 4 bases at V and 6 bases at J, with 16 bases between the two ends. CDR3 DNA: TGTGCCAGCAGTTCGAGGACCGCGGCGGGTCAGCCCCAGCATTTT. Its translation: CASSSRTAAGQPQHF.

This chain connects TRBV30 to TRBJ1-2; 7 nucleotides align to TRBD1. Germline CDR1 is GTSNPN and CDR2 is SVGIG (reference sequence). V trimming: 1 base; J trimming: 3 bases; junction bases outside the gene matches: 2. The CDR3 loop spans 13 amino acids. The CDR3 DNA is TGTGCCTGGAGTGAGGGGGCTTACTATGGCTACACCTTC. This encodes CAWSEGAYYGYTF.

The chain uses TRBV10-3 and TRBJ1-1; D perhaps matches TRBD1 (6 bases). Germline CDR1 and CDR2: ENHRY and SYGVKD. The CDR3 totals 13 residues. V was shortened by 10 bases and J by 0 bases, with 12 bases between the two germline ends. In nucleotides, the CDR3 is TGTGCCACCGCGGGGGCCCTGAACACTGAAGCTTTCTTT. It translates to CATAGALNTEAFF.

CDR3: CASSRGDRDSNQPQHF. For the CDR3, the DNA is TGCGCCAGCAGTCGGGGGGACCGGGATAGCAATCAGCCCCAGCATTTT. This chain uses TRBV10-1 with TRBJ1-5; perhaps TRBD1 as D (5 bases). V dropped 5 bases and J dropped 0 bases, with 14 bases sitting between them. The CDR3 sequence is 16 residues long. CDR1 and CDR2 from the germline V gene are WNHNN and SYGVQD (reference sequence).

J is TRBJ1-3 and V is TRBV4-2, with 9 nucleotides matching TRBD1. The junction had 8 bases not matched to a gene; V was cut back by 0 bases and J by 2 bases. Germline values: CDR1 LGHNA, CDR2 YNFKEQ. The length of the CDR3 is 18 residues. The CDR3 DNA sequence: TGTGCCAGCAGCCAAGAAATGGAACAGGGGGCGCCTGGAAACACCATATATTTT. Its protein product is CASSQEMEQGAPGNTIYF.

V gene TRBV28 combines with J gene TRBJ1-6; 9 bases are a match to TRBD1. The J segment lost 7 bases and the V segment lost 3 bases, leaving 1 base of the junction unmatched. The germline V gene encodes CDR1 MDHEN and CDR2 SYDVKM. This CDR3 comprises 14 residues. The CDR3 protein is CASSFGTGNSPLHF. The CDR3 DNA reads TGTGCCAGCAGTTTTGGGACAGGGAATTCACCCCTCCACTTT.

The CDR3 loop is CASSLASSGGGSYEQYF. The CDR3 DNA reads as TGCGCCAGCAGCTTGGCATCTAGCGGGGGCGGTTCCTACGAGCAGTACTTC. The chain is built from TRBV5-1 and TRBJ2-7; 10 bases align to TRBD2. The CDR3 runs to 17 residues. Germline assignment: CDR1 SGHRS and CDR2 YFSETQ. J gave up 1 base and V 0 bases, and 7 bases lay outside the gene matches.

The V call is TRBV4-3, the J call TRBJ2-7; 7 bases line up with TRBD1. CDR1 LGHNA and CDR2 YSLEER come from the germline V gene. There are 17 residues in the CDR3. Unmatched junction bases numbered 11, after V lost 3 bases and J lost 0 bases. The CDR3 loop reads CASSQSARGRSSYEQYF. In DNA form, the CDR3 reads TGCGCCAGCAGCCAGTCTGCAAGGGGGCGAAGCTCCTACGAGCAGTACTTC.

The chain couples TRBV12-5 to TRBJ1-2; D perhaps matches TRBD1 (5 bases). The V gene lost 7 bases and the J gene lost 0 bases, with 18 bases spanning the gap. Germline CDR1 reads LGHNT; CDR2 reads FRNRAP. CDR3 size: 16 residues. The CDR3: CASALRVRGTNYGYTF. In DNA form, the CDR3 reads TGTGCTAGTGCCCTGAGAGTCCGGGGGACTAACTATGGCTACACCTTC. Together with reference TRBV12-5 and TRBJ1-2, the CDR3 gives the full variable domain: DARVTQTPRHKVTEMGQEVTMRCQPILGHNTVFWYRQTMMQGLELLAYFRNRAPLDDSGMPKDRFSAEMPDATLATLKIQPSEPRDSAVYFCASALRVRGTNYGYTFGSGTRLTVV.

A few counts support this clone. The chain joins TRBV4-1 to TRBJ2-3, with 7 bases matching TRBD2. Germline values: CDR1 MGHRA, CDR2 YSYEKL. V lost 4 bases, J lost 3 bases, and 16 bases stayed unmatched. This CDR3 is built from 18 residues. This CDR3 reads CASSPQVWGGSGTDTQYF. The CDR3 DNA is TGCGCCAGCAGCCCCCAGGTATGGGGAGGGAGTGGTACAGATACGCAGTATTTT.

CDR3 amino acids: CASSFALNAGGTDTQYF. The CDR3 nucleotides read TGTGCCAGCAGCTTTGCCTTAAACGCGGGGGGCACAGATACGCAGTATTTT. The rearrangement uses TRBV7-2 and TRBJ2-3, with 7 bases identical to TRBD2. In germline, CDR1 is SGHTA, CDR2 FQGNSA. The junction had 10 bases not matched to a gene; V was cut back by 3 bases and J by 1 base. The CDR3 sequence is 17 residues long.

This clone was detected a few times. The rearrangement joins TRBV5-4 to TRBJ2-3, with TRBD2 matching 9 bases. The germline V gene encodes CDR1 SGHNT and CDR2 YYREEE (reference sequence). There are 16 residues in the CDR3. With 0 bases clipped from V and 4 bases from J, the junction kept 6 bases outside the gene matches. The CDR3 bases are TGTGCCAGCAGCTTGGTGGGTCTAGCGGGGTCAGATACGCAGTATTTT. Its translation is CASSLVGLAGSDTQYF.

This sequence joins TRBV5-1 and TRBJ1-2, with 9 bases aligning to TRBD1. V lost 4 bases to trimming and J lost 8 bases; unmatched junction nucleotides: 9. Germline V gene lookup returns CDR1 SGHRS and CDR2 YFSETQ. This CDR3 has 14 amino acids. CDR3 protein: CASSLPGQGIGYTF. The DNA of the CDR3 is TGCGCCAGCAGCCTTCCGGGACAGGGCATCGGCTACACCTTC.

CDR3 nucleotide sequence: TGTGCCACCAGTGAAACTCTAGGCACCGGGGAGCTGTTTTTT. It translates to CATSETLGTGELFF. The V gene is TRBV24-1, the J gene TRBJ2-2; unclear D gene. Germline V gives CDR1 KGHDR, CDR2 SFDVKD. The CDR3 sequence is 14 residues long. V was cut by 4 bases and J by 4 bases, with 9 bases left in between.

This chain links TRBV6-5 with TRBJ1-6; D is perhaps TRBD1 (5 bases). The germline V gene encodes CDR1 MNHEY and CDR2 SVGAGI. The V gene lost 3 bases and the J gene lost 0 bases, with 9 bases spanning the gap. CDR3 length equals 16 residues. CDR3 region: CASSYGGSSYNSPLHF. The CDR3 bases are TGTGCCAGCAGTTATGGGGGGAGCTCCTATAATTCACCCCTCCACTTT.

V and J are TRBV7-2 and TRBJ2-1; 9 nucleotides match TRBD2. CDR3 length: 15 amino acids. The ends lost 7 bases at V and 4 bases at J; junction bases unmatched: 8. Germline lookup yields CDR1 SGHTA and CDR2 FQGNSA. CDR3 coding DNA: TGTGCCAGCAACGGGAGAGCGGGGGGTTACAATGAGCAGTTCTTC. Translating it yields CASNGRAGGYNEQFF.

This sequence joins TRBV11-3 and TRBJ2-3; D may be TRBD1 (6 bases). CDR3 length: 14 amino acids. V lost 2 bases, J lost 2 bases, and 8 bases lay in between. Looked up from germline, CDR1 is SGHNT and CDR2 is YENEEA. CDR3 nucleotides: TGTGCCAGCAGCTTACCAGGGGTCACAGATACGCAGTATTTT. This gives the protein CASSLPGVTDTQYF.

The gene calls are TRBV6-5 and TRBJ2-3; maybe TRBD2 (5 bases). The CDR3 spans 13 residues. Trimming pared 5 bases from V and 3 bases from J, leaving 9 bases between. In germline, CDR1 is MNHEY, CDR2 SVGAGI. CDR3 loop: CASSTPGTDTQYF. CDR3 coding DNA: TGTGCCAGCAGTACCCCGGGGACAGATACGCAGTATTTT.

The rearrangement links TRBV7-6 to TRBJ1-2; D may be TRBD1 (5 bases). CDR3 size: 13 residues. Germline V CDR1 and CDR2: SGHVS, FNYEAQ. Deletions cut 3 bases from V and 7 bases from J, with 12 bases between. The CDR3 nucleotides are TGTGCCAGCAGCTTGGGGGGAGGGTTTGGCTACACCTTC. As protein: CASSLGGGFGYTF. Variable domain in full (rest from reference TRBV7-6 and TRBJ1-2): GAGVSQSPRYKVTKRGQDVALRCDPISGHVSLYWYRQALGQGPEFLTYFNYEAQQDKSGLPNDRFSAERPEGSISTLTIQRTEQRDSAMYRCASSLGGGFGYTFGSGTRLTVV.

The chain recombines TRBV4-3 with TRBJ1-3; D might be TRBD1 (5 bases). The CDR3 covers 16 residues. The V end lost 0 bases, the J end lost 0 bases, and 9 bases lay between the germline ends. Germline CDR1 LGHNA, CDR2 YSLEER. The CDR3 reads CASSQDGGSSGNTIYF. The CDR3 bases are TGCGCCAGCAGCCAAGATGGGGGGAGCTCTGGAAACACCATATATTTT.

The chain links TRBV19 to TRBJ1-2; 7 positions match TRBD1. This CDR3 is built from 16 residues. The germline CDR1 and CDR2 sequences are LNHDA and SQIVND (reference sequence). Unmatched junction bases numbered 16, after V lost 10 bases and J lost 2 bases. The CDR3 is CATKGQPQIRNYGYTF. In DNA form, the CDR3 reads TGTGCCACCAAGGGACAGCCACAAATACGCAACTATGGCTACACCTTC.

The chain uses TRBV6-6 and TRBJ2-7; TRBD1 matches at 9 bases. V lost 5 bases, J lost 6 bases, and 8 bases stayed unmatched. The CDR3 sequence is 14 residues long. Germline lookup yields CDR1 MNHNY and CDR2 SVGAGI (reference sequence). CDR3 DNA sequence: TGTGCCAGCAGTAGGGGACAGGGTCTTTCCGAGCAGTACTTC. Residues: CASSRGQGLSEQYF.

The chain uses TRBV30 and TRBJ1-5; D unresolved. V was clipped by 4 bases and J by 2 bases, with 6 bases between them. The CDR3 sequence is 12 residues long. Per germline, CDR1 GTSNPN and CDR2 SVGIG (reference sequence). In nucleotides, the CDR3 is TGTGCCTGGAAGCTAGGCAATCAGCCCCAGCATTTT. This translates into CAWKLGNQPQHF.

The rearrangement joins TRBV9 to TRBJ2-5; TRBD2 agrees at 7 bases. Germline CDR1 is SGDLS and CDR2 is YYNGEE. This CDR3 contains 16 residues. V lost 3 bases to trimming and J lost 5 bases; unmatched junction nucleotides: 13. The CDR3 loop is CASSAITGGLGETQYF. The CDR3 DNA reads TGTGCCAGCAGCGCGATAACGGGGGGACTGGGGGAGACCCAGTACTTC. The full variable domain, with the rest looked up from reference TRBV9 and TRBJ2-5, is DSGVTQTPKHLITATGQRVTLRCSPRSGDLSVYWYQQSLDQGLQFLIQYYNGEERAKGNILERFSAQQFPDLHSELNLSSLELGDSALYFCASSAITGGLGETQYFGPGTRLLVL.

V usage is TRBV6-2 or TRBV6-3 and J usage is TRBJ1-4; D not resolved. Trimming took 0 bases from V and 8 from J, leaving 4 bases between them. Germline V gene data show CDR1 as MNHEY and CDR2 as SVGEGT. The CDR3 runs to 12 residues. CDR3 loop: CASSYSREKLFF. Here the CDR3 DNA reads TGTGCCAGCAGTTACTCCCGGGAAAAACTGTTTTTT.